This T cell receptor beta chain was observed in a study of T cell responses to AZD1222 COVID-19 vaccine. The study's findings and limits: A mostly white British donor set with more females was recruited, and clonal diversity was possibly underestimated. Only a handful of AZD1222 recipients were seropositive at baseline. After two AZD1222 doses, spike-specific TCR breadth and depth rose versus day 0.

Some clones are missing from TCRdb's copy, which holds only in-frame ones; the method was immunoSEQ multiplex PCR. This table holds approximately 91,000 clones, 91% found once. The V gene's germline CDR1 is SQVTM and CDR2 ANQGSEA. V was clipped by 6 bases and J by 7 bases; unmatched bases: 5. The CDR3 is 13 amino acids. Worth noting for this clone: What it recognizes is unknown.

Sample: peripheral blood, taken 28 days after the second AZD1222 dose. The receptor comes from an adult who received the AZD1222 COVID-19 vaccine. The chain joins TRBV29-1 to TRBJ2-1; 11 nucleotides align to TRBD2. CDR3 protein: CSVLAGVSNEQFF. In DNA, the CDR3 is TGCAGCGTACTAGCGGGAGTATCGAATGAGCAGTTCTTC.